A selection of T cell receptor beta chains follows, all from one sample in a study of lymphopenia after photon versus proton radiotherapy. Using immunoSEQ multiplex PCR, the repertoire was profiled, and TCRdb retains in-frame clones only, with some absent. The sample lists 35,000 to 40,000 clones, approximately 81% seen once, with approximately 2.9% in the top ten. This material consisted of peripheral blood, taken from a patient treated with photon-based radiotherapy. The receptors originated from a man in his fifties with gastric cancer. The CDR3 runs from the conserved cysteine through the conserved F or W. The D gene is left open where the match is weak. Where a row states a size, it is once, few, many or the class of an expanded clone; other rows omit it.

. | TRBJ2-2 | TRBV7-8 | . | TGTGCCAGCAGCTCGAGGGGAGGTCGGACCGGGGAGCTGTTTTTT | CASSSRGGRTGELFF
. | TRBJ2-1 | TRBV7-2 | TRBD2 | TGTGCCAGCAGGTCTAGCGGCTTTAGGCCCTACAATGAGCAGTTCTTC | CASRSSGFRPYNEQFF
. | TRBJ1-2 | TRBV6-5 | . | TGTGCCAGCAGTCCCGGGACTTTCTATGGCTACACCTTC | CASSPGTFYGYTF
once | TRBJ1-4 | TRBV27 | . | TGTGCCAGCAAACAGCTAGCCGCAACTAATGAAAAACTGTTTTTT | CASKQLAATNEKLFF
. | TRBJ2-7 | TRBV28 | TRBD1 | TGTGCCAGCAGTCCCCGGGACAGAAGGATCCACGAGCAGTACTTC | CASSPRDRRIHEQYF
. | TRBJ2-2 | TRBV19 | . | TGTGCCAGTAGTCCAGGACAGAAAAACACCGGGGAGCTGTTTTTT | CASSPGQKNTGELFF
. | TRBJ2-2 | TRBV7-2 | . | TGTGCCAGCAGCTTAGGGAGTATGGGGAACACCGGGGAGCTGTTTTTT | CASSLGSMGNTGELFF
. | TRBJ2-2 | TRBV5-1 | . | TGCGCCAGCAGCTTATCAGTGGGAACCGGGGAGCTGTTTTTT | CASSLSVGTGELFF
. | TRBJ2-3 | TRBV29-1 | TRBD2 | TGCAGCGTTCTCTCGGGAGGGACCGGCGGGGGTACGCAGTATTTT | CSVLSGGTGGGTQYF
. | TRBJ1-4 | TRBV19 | . | TGTGCCAGTAGTTCCCAGGGAGACTACGAAAAACTGTTTTTT | CASSSQGDYEKLFF
. | TRBJ2-4 | TRBV2 | . | TGTGCCAGCAGTTCGGGGGCAGGCTCTGGCAAAAACATTCAGTACTTC | CASSSGAGSGKNIQYF
. | TRBJ2-3 | TRBV9 | . | TGTGCCAGCAGCGTAGACCAGATCACTAGCACAGATACGCAGTATTTT | CASSVDQITSTDTQYF
once | TRBJ2-2 | TRBV28 | . | TGTGCCAGCAGTTTAACGGCCGGGGAGCTGTTTTTT | CASSLTAGELFF
. | TRBJ1-2 | TRBV28 | . | TGTGCCAGCAGCCCTTCCGTATCGGGTTACGGCTACACCTTC | CASSPSVSGYGYTF
. | TRBJ1-2 | TRBV14 | . | TGTGCCAGCAGCCAAGATCTTCGGAGCTATGGCTACACCTTC | CASSQDLRSYGYTF
once | TRBJ2-3 | TRBV5-1 | TRBD2 | TGCGCCAGCAGCGTAGCGGGAAGGGCAGATACGCAGTATTTT | CASSVAGRADTQYF
. | TRBJ1-1 | TRBV5-6 | TRBD1 | TGTGCCAGCAGCTCCGAGGGACAGGGGAACACTGAAGCTTTCTTT | CASSSEGQGNTEAFF
. | TRBJ1-5 | TRBV7-2 | . | TGTGCCAGCAGCTTAGCGCCGGGAAAGGGGCCCCAGCATTTT | CASSLAPGKGPQHF
. | TRBJ1-2 | TRBV6-6 | TRBD1 | TGTGCCAGCAGTCACGGAGGGGGCGCCTATGGCTACACCTTC | CASSHGGGAYGYTF
. | TRBJ1-2 | TRBV7-9 | . | TGTGCCAGCAGCCCCACAAGGGGGAACTATGGCTACACCTTC | CASSPTRGNYGYTF